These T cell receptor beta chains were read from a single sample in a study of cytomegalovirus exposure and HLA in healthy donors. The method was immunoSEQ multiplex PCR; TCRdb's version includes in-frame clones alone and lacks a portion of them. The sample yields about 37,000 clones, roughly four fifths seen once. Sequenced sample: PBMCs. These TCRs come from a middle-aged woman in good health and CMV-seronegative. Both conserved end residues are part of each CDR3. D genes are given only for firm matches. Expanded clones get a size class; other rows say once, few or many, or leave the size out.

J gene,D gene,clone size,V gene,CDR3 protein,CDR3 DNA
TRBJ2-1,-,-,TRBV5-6,CASRKQGSGGEQFF,TGTGCCAGCAGAAAACAGGGCTCCGGCGGTGAGCAGTTCTTC
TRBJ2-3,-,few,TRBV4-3,CASSQERTGSDTQYF,TGCGCCAGCAGCCAAGAGCGAACAGGGTCAGATACGCAGTATTTT
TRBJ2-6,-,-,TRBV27,CATRQVSSGANVLTF,TGTGCCACCCGACAGGTGAGCTCTGGGGCCAACGTCCTGACTTTC
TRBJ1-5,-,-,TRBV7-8,CASSLNRELQPQHF,TGTGCCAGCAGCTTAAACAGGGAGTTACAGCCCCAGCATTTT
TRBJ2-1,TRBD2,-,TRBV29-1,CSVEGLAGIGYNEQFF,TGCAGCGTTGAGGGACTAGCGGGGATTGGCTACAATGAGCAGTTCTTC
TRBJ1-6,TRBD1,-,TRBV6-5,CASRWDRELSPLHF,TGTGCCAGCAGATGGGACAGAGAGTTATCACCCCTCCACTTT
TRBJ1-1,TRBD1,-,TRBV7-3,CASSPRQGAEAFF,TGTGCCAGCAGCCCCCGGCAGGGGGCCGAAGCTTTCTTT
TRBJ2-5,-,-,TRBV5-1,CASSFALNNQETQYF,TGCGCCAGCAGCTTCGCCTTGAACAACCAAGAGACCCAGTACTTC
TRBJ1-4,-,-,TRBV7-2,CASSLASTGEEKLFF,TGTGCCAGCAGCTTAGCATCGACGGGGGAGGAAAAACTGTTTTTT
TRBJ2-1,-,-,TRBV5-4,CASSLGGLNNEQFF,TGTGCCAGCAGCTTGGGAGGATTGAACAATGAGCAGTTCTTC
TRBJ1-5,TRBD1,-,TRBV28,CASSPGQGSLNQPQHF,TGTGCCAGCAGTCCGGGACAGGGGTCTCTCAATCAGCCCCAGCATTTT
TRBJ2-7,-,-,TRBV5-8,CASSLPQGLTYEQYF,TGTGCCAGCAGCTTGCCACAGGGTTTGACCTACGAGCAGTACTTC
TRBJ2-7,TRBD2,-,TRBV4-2,CASSPERGSSYEQYF,TGTGCCAGCAGCCCTGAGCGGGGAAGCTCCTACGAGCAGTACTTC
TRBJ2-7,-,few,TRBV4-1,CASSQEHGNYEQYF,TGCGCCAGCAGCCAAGAGCACGGTAACTACGAGCAGTACTTC
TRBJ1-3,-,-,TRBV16,CASSPQSQGNTIYF,TGTGCCAGCAGCCCTCAATCACAGGGAAACACCATATATTTT
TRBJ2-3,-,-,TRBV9,CASSDLGVSTDTQYF,TGTGCCAGCAGCGACCTTGGAGTTAGCACAGATACGCAGTATTTT
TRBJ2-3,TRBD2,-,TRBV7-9,CASSLSGADTQYF,TGTGCCAGCAGCTTAAGCGGGGCAGATACGCAGTATTTT
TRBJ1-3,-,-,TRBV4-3,CASSPGSGGNTIYF,TGCGCCAGCAGTCCGGGGAGTGGTGGAAACACCATATATTTT
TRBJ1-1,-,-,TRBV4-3,CASSQDRAHRNTEAFF,TGCGCCAGCAGCCAAGATCGCGCCCATCGGAACACTGAAGCTTTCTTT
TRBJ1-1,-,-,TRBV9,CASSVVQSNTEAFF,TGTGCCAGCAGCGTAGTCCAATCGAACACTGAAGCTTTCTTT
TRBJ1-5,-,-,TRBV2,CASSPDGGNQPQHF,TGTGCCAGCAGCCCTGACGGGGGCAATCAGCCCCAGCATTTT
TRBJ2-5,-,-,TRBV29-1,CSVSSGETTQYF,TGCAGCGTTTCCTCAGGGGAAACGACCCAGTACTTC
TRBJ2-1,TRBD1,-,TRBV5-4,CASSPRGRGDEQFF,TGTGCCAGCAGCCCAAGGGGGCGAGGGGATGAGCAGTTCTTC
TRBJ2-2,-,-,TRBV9,CASSVGRGGTGELFF,TGTGCCAGCAGCGTAGGGAGGGGAGGCACCGGGGAGCTGTTTTTT
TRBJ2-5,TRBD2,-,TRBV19,CASSIGGGAETQYF,TGTGCCAGTAGTATTGGCGGGGGGGCTGAGACCCAGTACTTC
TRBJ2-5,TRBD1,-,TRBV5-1,CASSLAGTANQETQYF,TGCGCCAGCAGCTTGGCCGGGACAGCTAACCAAGAGACCCAGTACTTC
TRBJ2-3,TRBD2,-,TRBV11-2,CASSGTGGTDTQYF,TGTGCCAGCAGCGGGACGGGGGGAACAGATACGCAGTATTTT
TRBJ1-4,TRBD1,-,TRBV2,CASSADREANEKLFF,TGTGCCAGCAGTGCGGACAGGGAGGCTAATGAAAAACTGTTTTTT
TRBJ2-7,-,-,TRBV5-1,CASSLEGGLSYEQYF,TGCGCCAGCAGCTTGGAGGGGGGGCTCTCCTACGAGCAGTACTTC
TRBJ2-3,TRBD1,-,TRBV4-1,CASSQDVQGARHRTQYF,TGCGCCAGCAGCCAAGACGTCCAGGGGGCGCGACACCGTACGCAGTATTTT
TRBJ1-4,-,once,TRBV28,CASRGGAGEKLFF,TGTGCCAGCAGGGGCGGAGCGGGTGAAAAACTGTTTTTT
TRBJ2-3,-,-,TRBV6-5,CASGGTASTDTQYF,TGTGCCAGCGGCGGGACAGCAAGCACAGATACGCAGTATTTT
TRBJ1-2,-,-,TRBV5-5,CASSFEGSYGYTF,TGTGCCAGCAGCTTTGAGGGTTCCTATGGCTACACCTTC
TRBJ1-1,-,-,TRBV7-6,CASSNTLNTEAFF,TGTGCCAGCAGCAATACACTGAACACTGAAGCTTTCTTT
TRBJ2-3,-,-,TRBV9,CASSVSRGDTQYF,TGTGCCAGCAGCGTATCCCGGGGGGATACGCAGTATTTT
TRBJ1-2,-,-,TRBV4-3,CASSQDQGNNYGYTF,TGCGCCAGCAGCCAAGATCAGGGGAATAACTATGGCTACACCTTC
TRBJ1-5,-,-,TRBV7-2,CASSLGGRGSNQPQHF,TGTGCCAGCAGCTTAGGGGGGCGGGGGAGCAATCAGCCCCAGCATTTT
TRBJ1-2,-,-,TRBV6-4,CASSDSSSDSLKNYGYTF,TGTGCCAGCAGTGACTCGAGCTCCGACAGTTTAAAAAACTATGGCTACACCTTC
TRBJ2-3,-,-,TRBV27,CASSLRAGDTQYF,TGTGCCAGCAGTTTACGAGCGGGAGATACGCAGTATTTT